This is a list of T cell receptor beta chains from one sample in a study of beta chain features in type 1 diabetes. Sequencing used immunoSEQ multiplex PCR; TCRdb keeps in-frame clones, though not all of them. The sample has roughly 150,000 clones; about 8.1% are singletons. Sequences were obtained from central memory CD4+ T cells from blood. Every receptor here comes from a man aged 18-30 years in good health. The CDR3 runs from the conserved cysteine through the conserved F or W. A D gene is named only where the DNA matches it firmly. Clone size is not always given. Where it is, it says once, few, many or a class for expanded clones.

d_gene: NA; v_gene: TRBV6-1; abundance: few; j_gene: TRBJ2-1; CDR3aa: CATRLEGRGYEQFF; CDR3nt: TGTGCCACTAGACTAGAGGGCCGTGGGTATGAGCAGTTCTTC
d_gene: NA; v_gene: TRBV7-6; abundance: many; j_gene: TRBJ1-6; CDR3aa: CASSPSPGDNSPLHF; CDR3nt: TGTGCCAGCAGCCCATCCCCGGGGGATAATTCACCCCTCCACTTT
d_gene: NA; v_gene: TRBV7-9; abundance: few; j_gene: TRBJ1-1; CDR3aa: CASSLPLGLPTEAFF; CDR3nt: TGTGCCAGCAGCCTGCCGCTGGGACTGCCGACTGAAGCTTTCTTT
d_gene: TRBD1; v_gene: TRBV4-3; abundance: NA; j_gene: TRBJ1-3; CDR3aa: CASSRTGEAGNTIYF; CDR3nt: TGCGCCAGCAGCCGCACAGGGGAAGCTGGAAACACCATATATTTT
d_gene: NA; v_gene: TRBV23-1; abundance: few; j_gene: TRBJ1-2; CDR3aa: CASSRQYGYTF; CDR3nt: TGCGCCAGCAGCCGACAGTATGGCTACACCTTC
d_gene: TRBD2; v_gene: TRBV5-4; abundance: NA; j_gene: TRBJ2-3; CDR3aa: CASSPSASGGGNF; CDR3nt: TGTGCCAGCAGCCCTTCGGCGAGCGGGGGTGGGAATTTT
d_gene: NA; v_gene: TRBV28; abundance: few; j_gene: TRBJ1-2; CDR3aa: CASSSPTVNYGYTF; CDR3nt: TGTGCCAGCAGTTCCCCAACTGTAAACTATGGCTACACCTTC
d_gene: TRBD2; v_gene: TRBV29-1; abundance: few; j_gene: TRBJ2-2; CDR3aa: CSTAGAGELFF; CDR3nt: TGCAGCACAGCGGGAGCCGGGGAGCTGTTTTTT
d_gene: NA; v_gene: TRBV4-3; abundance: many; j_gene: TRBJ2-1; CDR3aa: CASSQVQGTNEQFF; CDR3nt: TGCGCCAGCAGCCAAGTTCAGGGGACGAATGAGCAGTTCTTC
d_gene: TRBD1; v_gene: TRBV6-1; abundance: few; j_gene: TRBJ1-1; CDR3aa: CASSDRQGASEAFF; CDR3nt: TGTGCCAGCAGTGACAGACAGGGGGCCAGTGAAGCTTTCTTT
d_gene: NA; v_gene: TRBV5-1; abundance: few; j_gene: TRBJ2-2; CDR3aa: CASRRVGATGELFF; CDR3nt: TGCGCCAGCAGGAGGGTGGGTGCCACCGGGGAGCTGTTTTTT
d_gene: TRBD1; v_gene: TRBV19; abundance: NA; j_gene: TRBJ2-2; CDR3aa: CASREQGVAGELFF; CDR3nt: TGTGCCAGTAGGGAGCAGGGGGTTGCCGGGGAGCTGTTTTTT
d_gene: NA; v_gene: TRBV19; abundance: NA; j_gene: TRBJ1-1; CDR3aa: CASSRSSEAFF; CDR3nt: TGTGCCAGTAGCCGTAGTAGTGAAGCTTTCTTT
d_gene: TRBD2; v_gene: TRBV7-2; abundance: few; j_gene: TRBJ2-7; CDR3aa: CASSWTSGSYLEQYF; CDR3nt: TGTGCCAGCAGCTGGACTAGCGGGAGTTACCTCGAGCAGTACTTC
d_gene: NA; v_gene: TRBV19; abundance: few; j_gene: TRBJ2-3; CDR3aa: CASSLRGHGPDTQYF; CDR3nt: TGTGCCAGTAGTCTCCGGGGACACGGTCCGGATACGCAGTATTTT
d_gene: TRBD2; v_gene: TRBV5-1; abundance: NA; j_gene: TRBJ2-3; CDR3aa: CASSFGTSGGATDTQYF; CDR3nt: TGCGCCAGCAGCTTCGGGACTAGCGGGGGGGCCACAGATACGCAGTATTTT
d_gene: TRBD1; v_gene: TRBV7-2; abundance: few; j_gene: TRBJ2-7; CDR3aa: CASSPDRSTTYEQYF; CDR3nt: TGTGCCAGCAGCCCGGACAGGAGCACTACGTACGAGCAGTACTTC
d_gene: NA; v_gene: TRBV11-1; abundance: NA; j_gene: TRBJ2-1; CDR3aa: CASSSQTPHSYNEQFF; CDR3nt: TGTGCCAGCAGCTCGCAGACTCCTCACTCCTACAATGAGCAGTTCTTC
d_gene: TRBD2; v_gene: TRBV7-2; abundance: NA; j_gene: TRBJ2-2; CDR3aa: CASSPPGGGASGELFF; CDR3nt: TGTGCCAGCAGCCCGCCAGGCGGGGGGGCTTCCGGGGAGCTGTTTTTT
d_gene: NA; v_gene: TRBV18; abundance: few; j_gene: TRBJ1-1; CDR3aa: CASSPTQGTEAFF; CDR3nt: TGTGCCAGCTCACCGACGCAGGGGACTGAAGCTTTCTTT
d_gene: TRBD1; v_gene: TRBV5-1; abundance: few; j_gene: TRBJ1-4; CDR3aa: CASSRGGEGEKLFF; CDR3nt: TGCGCCAGCAGCAGAGGGGGCGAGGGTGAAAAACTGTTTTTT
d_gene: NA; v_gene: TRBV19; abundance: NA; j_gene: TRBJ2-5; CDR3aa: CASSIVQGRETQYF; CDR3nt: TGTGCCAGTAGTATAGTACAGGGAAGGGAGACCCAGTACTTC
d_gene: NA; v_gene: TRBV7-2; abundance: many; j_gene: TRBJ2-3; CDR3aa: CASSLLISQDTQYF; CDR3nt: TGTGCCAGCAGCTTATTGATCTCACAGGATACGCAGTATTTT
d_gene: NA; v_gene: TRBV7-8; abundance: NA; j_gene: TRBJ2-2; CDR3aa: CASSPNSNTGELFF; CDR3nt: TGTGCCAGCAGCCCAAACTCGAACACCGGGGAGCTGTTTTTT
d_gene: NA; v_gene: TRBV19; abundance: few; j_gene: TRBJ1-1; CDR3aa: CATHTRTQGGTEAFF; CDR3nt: TGTGCCACCCACACAAGAACCCAGGGAGGCACTGAAGCTTTCTTT
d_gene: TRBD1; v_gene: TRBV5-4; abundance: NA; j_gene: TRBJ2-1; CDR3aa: CASSYDRGLLYNEQFF; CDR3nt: TGTGCCAGCAGCTATGACAGGGGGCTCCTCTACAATGAGCAGTTCTTC
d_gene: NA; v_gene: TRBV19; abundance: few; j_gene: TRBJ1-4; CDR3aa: CASSNPAAANEKLFF; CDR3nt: TGTGCCAGTAGTAATCCGGCGGCTGCTAATGAAAAACTGTTTTTT
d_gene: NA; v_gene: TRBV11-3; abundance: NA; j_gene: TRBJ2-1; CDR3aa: CASSLESPQKRRAYNEQFF; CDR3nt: TGTGCCAGCAGCTTAGAATCCCCCCAGAAGCGGAGGGCCTACAATGAGCAGTTCTTC
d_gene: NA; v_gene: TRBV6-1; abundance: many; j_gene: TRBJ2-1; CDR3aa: CASSIMLEGGNEQFF; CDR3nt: TGTGCCAGCAGCATTATGTTAGAGGGTGGCAATGAGCAGTTCTTC
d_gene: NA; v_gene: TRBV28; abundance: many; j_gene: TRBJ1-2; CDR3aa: CASSFGLANYGYTF; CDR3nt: TGTGCCAGCAGTTTCGGACTGGCAAACTATGGCTACACCTTC
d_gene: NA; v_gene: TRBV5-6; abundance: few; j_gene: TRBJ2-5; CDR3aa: CASSLYSTGYQETQYF; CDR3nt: TGTGCCAGCAGCTTGTACTCGACAGGATACCAAGAGACCCAGTACTTC
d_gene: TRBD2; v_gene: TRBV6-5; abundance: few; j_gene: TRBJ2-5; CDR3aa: CASRVWGGETQYF; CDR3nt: TGTGCCAGCAGGGTTTGGGGGGGAGAGACCCAGTACTTC
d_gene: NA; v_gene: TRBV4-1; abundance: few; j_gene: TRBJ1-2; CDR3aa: CASSQNWVQGKKDGYTF; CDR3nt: TGCGCCAGCAGCCAGAACTGGGTGCAGGGTAAGAAGGATGGCTACACCTTC
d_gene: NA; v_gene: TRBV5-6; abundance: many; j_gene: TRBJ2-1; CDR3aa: CASIQLASRNEQFF; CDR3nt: TGTGCCAGCATCCAACTAGCCTCACGCAATGAGCAGTTCTTC
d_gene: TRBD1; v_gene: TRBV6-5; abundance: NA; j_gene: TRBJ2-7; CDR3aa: CASSYGTGGSYEQYF; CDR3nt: TGTGCCAGCAGTTACGGGACAGGGGGCAGCTACGAGCAGTACTTC
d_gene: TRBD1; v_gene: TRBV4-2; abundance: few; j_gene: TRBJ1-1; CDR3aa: CASSQETSATGGTEAFF; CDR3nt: TGTGCCAGCAGCCAAGAAACCTCAGCGACAGGGGGCACTGAAGCTTTCTTT
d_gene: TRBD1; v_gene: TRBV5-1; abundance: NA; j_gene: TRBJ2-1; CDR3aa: CASSFDRGLNEQFF; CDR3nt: TGCGCCAGCAGCTTCGACAGGGGATTGAATGAGCAGTTCTTC
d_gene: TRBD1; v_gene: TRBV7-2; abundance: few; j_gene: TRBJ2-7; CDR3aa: CASSLGGTVGEQYF; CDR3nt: TGTGCCAGCAGCTTAGGGGGGACAGTTGGCGAGCAGTACTTC
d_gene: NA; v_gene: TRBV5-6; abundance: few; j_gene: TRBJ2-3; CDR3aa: CASSITGEGTDTQYF; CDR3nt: TGTGCCAGCAGCATAACAGGGGAGGGCACAGATACGCAGTATTTT
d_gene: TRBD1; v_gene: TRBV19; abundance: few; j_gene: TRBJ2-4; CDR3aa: CASSNRGLLGKNIQYF; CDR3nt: TGTGCCAGTAGTAACAGGGGGCTACTTGGCAAAAACATTCAGTACTTC
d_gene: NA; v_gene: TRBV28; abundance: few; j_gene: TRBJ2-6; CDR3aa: CASSLSGANVLTF; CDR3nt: TGTGCCAGCAGCCTATCTGGGGCCAACGTCCTGACTTTC
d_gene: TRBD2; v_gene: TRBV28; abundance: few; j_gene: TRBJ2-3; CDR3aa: CASSSSGSWTDTQYF; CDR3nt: TGTGCCAGCAGTTCTAGCGGGAGTTGGACAGATACGCAGTATTTT
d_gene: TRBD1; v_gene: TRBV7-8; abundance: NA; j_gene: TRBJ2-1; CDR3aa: CASTPGQIDNEQFF; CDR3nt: TGTGCCAGCACACCGGGACAGATAGACAATGAGCAGTTCTTC
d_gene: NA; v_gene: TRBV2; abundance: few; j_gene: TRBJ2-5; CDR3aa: CASKTGEETQYF; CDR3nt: TGTGCCAGCAAGACGGGAGAAGAGACCCAGTACTTC
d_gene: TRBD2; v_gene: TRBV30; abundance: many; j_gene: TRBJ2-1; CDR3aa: CAWTTGTSGYNEQFF; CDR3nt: TGTGCCTGGACTACCGGGACTAGCGGATACAATGAGCAGTTCTTC
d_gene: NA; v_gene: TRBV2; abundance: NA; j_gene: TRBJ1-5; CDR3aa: CASSRGVSNQPQHF; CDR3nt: TGTGCCAGCAGCCGGGGGGTTAGCAATCAGCCCCAGCATTTT
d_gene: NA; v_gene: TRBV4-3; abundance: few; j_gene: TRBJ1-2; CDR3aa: CASSQDLGQGYGYTF; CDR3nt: TGCGCCAGCAGCCAAGATCTGGGGCAGGGGTATGGCTACACCTTC
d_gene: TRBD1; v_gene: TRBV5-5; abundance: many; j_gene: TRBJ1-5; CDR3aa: CASSFVGQAGQPQHF; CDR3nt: TGTGCCAGCAGTTTTGTTGGACAGGCGGGTCAGCCCCAGCATTTT
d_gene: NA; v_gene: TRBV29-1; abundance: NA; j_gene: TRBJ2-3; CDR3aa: CSVEDGRGGDTQYF; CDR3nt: TGCAGCGTTGAAGATGGGCGGGGTGGCGATACGCAGTATTTT
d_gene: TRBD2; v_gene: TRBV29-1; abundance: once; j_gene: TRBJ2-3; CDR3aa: CSPMIAGGTDTQYF; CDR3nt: TGCAGCCCCATGATAGCGGGAGGGACAGATACGCAGTATTTT
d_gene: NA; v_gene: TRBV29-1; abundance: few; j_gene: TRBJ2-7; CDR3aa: CSVIGLSSYEQYF; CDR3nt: TGCAGCGTTATTGGACTATCCTCCTACGAGCAGTACTTC
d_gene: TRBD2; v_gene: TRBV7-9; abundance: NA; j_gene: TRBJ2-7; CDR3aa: CASSDPSGGAVFEQYF; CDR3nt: TGTGCCAGCAGCGACCCTAGCGGGGGGGCAGTCTTCGAGCAGTACTTC
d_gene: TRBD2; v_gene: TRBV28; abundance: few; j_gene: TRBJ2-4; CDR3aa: CASSGAGLLGNIQYF; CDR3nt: TGTGCCAGCAGTGGAGCGGGGCTCCTCGGAAACATTCAGTACTTC
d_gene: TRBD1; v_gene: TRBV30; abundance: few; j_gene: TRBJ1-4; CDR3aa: CAWSRQGNEKLFF; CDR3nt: TGTGCCTGGAGCAGACAGGGAAATGAAAAACTGTTTTTT
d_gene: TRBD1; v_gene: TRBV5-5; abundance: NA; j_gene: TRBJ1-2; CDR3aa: CASSWSLPGQGSNYGYTF; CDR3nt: TGTGCCAGCAGCTGGTCCCTTCCGGGACAGGGGTCTAACTATGGCTACACCTTC
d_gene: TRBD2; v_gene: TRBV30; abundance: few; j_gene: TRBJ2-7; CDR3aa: CALTGLAGGPYEQYF; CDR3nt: TGTGCCTTGACGGGACTAGCGGGAGGGCCCTACGAGCAGTACTTC
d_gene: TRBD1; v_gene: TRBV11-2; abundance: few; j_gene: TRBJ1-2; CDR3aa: CASRRGQGPYGYTF; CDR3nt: TGTGCCAGCAGAAGAGGACAGGGACCCTATGGCTACACCTTC